A single sample is the source of the 18 T cell receptor beta chains below, sequenced in a study of blood T cell repertoires in COVID-19. Assay: immunoSEQ multiplex PCR; the TCRdb copy retains only in-frame clones and omits some. Of 40,000 to 50,000 clones in the sample, 89% were seen once. Sample: peripheral blood. These receptors were taken from a man aged 50-59 years with active COVID-19.

The V call is TRBV11-2, the J call TRBJ2-2; 9 nucleotides line up with TRBD1. V shed 4 bases and J 1 base; nucleotides not matched to a gene: 1. This CDR3 spans 15 amino acids. Germline V lookup: CDR1 SGHAT, CDR2 FQNNGV. CDR3 residues: CASSWGQGNTGELFF. The CDR3 coding sequence is TGTGCCAGCAGCTGGGGACAGGGGAACACCGGGGAGCTGTTTTTT. The entire variable domain, with the rest obtained from reference TRBV11-2 and TRBJ2-2, is as follows: EAGVAQSPRYKIIEKRQSVAFWCNPISGHATLYWYQQILGQGPKLLIQFQNNGVVDDSQLPKDRFSAERLKGVDSTLKIQPAKLEDSAVYLCASSWGQGNTGELFFGEGSRLTVL.

CDR3 residues: CASSLTGNEQFF. CDR3 nucleotide sequence: TGTGCCAGCAGCTTGACAGGGAATGAGCAGTTCTTC. This chain links TRBV5-5 with TRBJ2-1, with TRBD1 as a possible D gene (6 bases). V shed 1 base and J shed 7 bases, with 6 bases lying between them. This CDR3 is built from 12 residues. Germline CDR1 SGHKS, CDR2 YYEKEE (reference sequence).

The chain has TRBV4-1 and TRBJ1-2; 11 positions match TRBD1. The CDR3 extends over 18 amino acids. With V trimmed by 1 base and J by 7 bases, 14 bases remained unmatched. CDR1 and CDR2 (germline): MGHRA, YSYEKL. DNA for the CDR3: TGCGCCAGCAGCCAAGCTCTAGGACAGGGGGCGATTCTTGTTGGCTACACCTTC. Protein sequence: CASSQALGQGAILVGYTF.

This chain connects TRBV14 to TRBJ2-1; the D gene is possibly TRBD2 (6 bases). This CDR3 comprises 17 residues. With 4 bases removed from V and 5 bases from J, the gap between germline ends came to 21 bases. Looked up from germline, CDR1 is SGHDN and CDR2 is FVKESK. CDR3 nucleotides: TGTGCCAGCAGCCCATTGGAGGGACGGCGTCTGCACAATGAGCAGTTCTTC. This sequence encodes CASSPLEGRRLHNEQFF.

This clone appeared once. CDR3 bases: TGTGCCAGCGGGCGAGGGACTAGCGGGAGTGGCGGGGAGCTGTTTTTT. This translates into CASGRGTSGSGGELFF. V and J are TRBV9 and TRBJ2-2; TRBD2 matches at 14 bases. V shed 7 bases and J 7 bases; nucleotides not matched to a gene: 9. CDR1 is SGDLS and CDR2 is YYNGEE in the germline V gene. The CDR3 spans 16 residues.

J is TRBJ2-3 and V is TRBV5-1; D call uncertain. CDR1 and CDR2 (germline): SGHRS, YFSETQ. The CDR3 covers 15 residues. The V end lost 4 bases, the J end lost 0 bases, and 12 bases lay between the germline ends. The CDR3, as DNA: TGCGCCAGCAGCATTAGAGTCCCTAGCACAGATACGCAGTATTTT. As protein: CASSIRVPSTDTQYF.

The chain couples TRBV3-1 (or the pseudogene TRBV3-2) to TRBJ2-3; the match to TRBD2 covers 10 bases. The trim removed 6 bases at V and 5 bases at J, leaving 5 bases unmatched. Germline loops: CDR1 LGHDT, CDR2 YNNKEL (reference sequence). The CDR3 length is 14 residues. The DNA of the CDR3 is TGTGCCAGCAGTCCAGCGGGAGGGCGAGATACGCAGTATTTT. Translation: CASSPAGGRDTQYF.

This rearrangement joins TRBV5-1 to TRBJ1-1; D perhaps matches TRBD1 (6 bases). Trimming shortened V by 4 bases and J by 0 bases, and 16 bases separated the two germline ends. The germline gives CDR1 SGHRS, CDR2 YFSETQ. The CDR3 runs to 16 residues. The DNA of the CDR3 is TGCGCCAGCAGCCAGACAGGCGTCCGTTTGAACACTGAAGCTTTCTTT. This sequence encodes CASSQTGVRLNTEAFF.

This clone occurred many times. This chain connects TRBV6-5 to TRBJ2-1; 13 bases are shared with TRBD2. Germline assignment: CDR1 MNHEY and CDR2 SVGAGI. J lost 9 bases, V lost 7 bases, and 9 bases had no gene match. The CDR3 has 15 residues. DNA for the CDR3: TGTGCCAGCAATCCTAGGACTAGCGGGAGCGGTGAGCAGTTCTTC. Its protein product is CASNPRTSGSGEQFF.

The V and J genes are TRBV6-5 and TRBJ2-1; TRBD1 is a possible D gene (6 bases). The CDR3 is 15 amino acids. Trimming cost V 6 bases and J 8 bases, with 20 bases left between them. From germline, CDR1 is MNHEY and CDR2 SVGAGI. The CDR3 nucleotides are TGTGCCAGCAGCTACCGCCACGGACAGTCGGATGAGCAGTTCTTC. Protein product: CASSYRHGQSDEQFF.

V is TRBV7-2 and J is TRBJ2-3, with D maybe TRBD2 (6 bases). The V and J ends lost 2 bases and 1 base respectively, with 10 bases between them. The length of the CDR3 is 15 residues. From germline, CDR1 is SGHTA and CDR2 FQGNSA. The CDR3 protein is CASSLRLAGTDTQYF. Here the CDR3 DNA reads TGTGCCAGCAGCTTAAGGTTAGCGGGCACAGATACGCAGTATTTT.

This clone was found a few times. V is TRBV4-2 and J is TRBJ2-3; D gene unclear. Germline assignment: CDR1 LGHNA and CDR2 YNFKEQ. CDR3 length equals 17 residues. Trimming took off 4 bases at V and 2 bases at J, with 19 bases between the two ends. CDR3 in amino acids: CASSPYVGRSYTDTQYF. The CDR3 DNA reads as TGTGCCAGCAGCCCTTACGTCGGCAGGTCGTACACAGATACGCAGTATTTT.

The rearrangement joins TRBV28 to TRBJ2-7; 10 nucleotides match TRBD1. Germline loops: CDR1 MDHEN, CDR2 SYDVKM. The CDR3 is 15 residues long. The junction had 6 bases not matched to a gene; V was cut back by 2 bases and J by 5 bases. This CDR3 reads CASSLLLGTGDEQYF. In DNA, the CDR3 is TGTGCCAGCAGTTTACTTTTGGGGACAGGGGACGAGCAGTACTTC.

The CDR3: CATSDLDRGETQYF. The CDR3 nucleotides are TGTGCCACCAGTGACCTGGACAGGGGAGAGACCCAGTACTTC. This rearrangement joins TRBV24-1 to TRBJ2-5; 9 bases fit TRBD1. Germline V gene data show CDR1 as KGHDR and CDR2 as SFDVKD. The length of the CDR3 is 14 residues. Trimming took 4 bases from V and 4 from J; bases not matched to a gene: 3.

J is TRBJ1-1 and V is TRBV27, with a tentative D call TRBD1 (5 bases). V was cut by 3 bases and J by 6 bases, with 14 bases left in between. The CDR3 is 14 residues long. CDR1 is MNHEY and CDR2 is SMNVEV in the germline V gene (reference sequence). The chain's CDR3 is CASSFSGGHPEAFF. In DNA, the CDR3 is TGTGCCAGCAGTTTCAGTGGTGGACACCCTGAAGCTTTCTTT.

The chain uses TRBV19 and TRBJ2-1, with 7 bases fitting TRBD2. Trimming took 8 bases from V and 1 from J; bases not matched to a gene: 8. The length of the CDR3 is 15 residues. The germline V gene encodes CDR1 LNHDA and CDR2 SQIVND (reference sequence). The CDR3, as DNA: TGTGCCAGTGGGGGGGGGAAAGCGTCCTACAATGAGCAGTTCTTC. Translated, it gives CASGGGKASYNEQFF.

This clone occurred once. The rearrangement uses TRBV6-5 and TRBJ1-2, with 9 bases matching TRBD1. Germline trimming cut 0 bases from V and 7 bases from J; bases unmatched to any gene: 6. The germline V gene encodes CDR1 MNHEY and CDR2 SVGAGI. This CDR3 contains 15 residues. In nucleotides, the CDR3 is TGTGCCAGCAGTTACTCGAGGACAGGGGCAGTTGGCTACACCTTC. The encoded protein is CASSYSRTGAVGYTF.

The CDR3 reads CASRPRGASSYNEQFF. The CDR3 DNA sequence: TGTGCCAGTAGGCCCAGGGGGGCCAGCTCCTACAATGAGCAGTTCTTC. The J gene is TRBJ2-1, the V gene TRBV19, with a weak D call TRBD1 (7 bases). Germline V gene data show CDR1 as LNHDA and CDR2 as SQIVND (reference sequence). The CDR3 is 16 amino acids. Trimming stripped 6 bases from V and 0 bases from J, with 15 bases between.